The 8 T cell receptor beta chains presented below share a single source sample, sequenced in a study of T cells after yellow fever vaccination. TCRdb reanalysed the 5' RACE reads using MiXCR and keeps one entry per CDR3 protein. The data contain some 600,000 distinct CDR3 sequences, around 16% of them singletons. Specimen: PBMCs, collected around 5 days after the first yellow fever vaccination. The origin of the receptors is a man aged 18-30 years who received the YFV17D yellow fever vaccine.

V is TRBV6-2 or TRBV6-3 and J is TRBJ2-7; tentative D call: TRBD2 (7 bases). The CDR3 is 13 amino acids. The germline V gene has CDR1 MNHEY and CDR2 SVGEGT. Trimming took off 7 bases at V and 6 bases at J, with 16 bases between the two ends. The CDR3 sequence: CASNRAGAFEQYV. The CDR3 DNA reads as TGTGCCAGCAACCGGGCGGGGGCTTTCGAGCAGTACGTC.

This chain connects TRBV7-2 to TRBJ2-5; tentative D call: TRBD1 (6 bases). CDR3 length equals 15 residues. Germline-derived CDR1 and CDR2 are SGHTA and FQGNSA. Trimming removed 1 base from V and 5 bases from J, with 14 bases in between. CDR3 sequence reads: CASSLGGHSFETQYF. The CDR3 coding sequence is TGTGCCAGCAGCTTAGGGGGACATAGTTTCGAGACCCAGTACTTC. The whole variable domain, remainder taken from reference TRBV7-2 and TRBJ2-5, is GAGVSQSPSNKVTEKGKDVELRCDPISGHTALYWYRQSLGQGLEFLIYFQGNSAPDKSGLPSDRFSAERTGGSVSTLTIQRTQQEDSAVYLCASSLGGHSFETQYFGPGTRLLVL.

This clonotype has more than one count but fewer than ten. The chain couples TRBV11-2 to TRBJ2-3; 12 bases map to TRBD2. Looked up from germline, CDR1 is SGHAT and CDR2 is FQNNGV. The CDR3 consists of 19 residues. Germline trimming cut 5 bases from V and 0 bases from J; bases unmatched to any gene: 12. The CDR3 sequence is CASSPWLAGGRLSTDTQYF. The CDR3 DNA is TGTGCCAGCAGCCCCTGGCTAGCGGGGGGGCGGCTTAGCACAGATACGCAGTATTTT.

DNA of the CDR3: TGCAGCGCCCCAACACACACCGGGGAGCTGTTTTTT. As protein: CSAPTHTGELFF. This chain connects TRBV29-1 to TRBJ2-2; D call uncertain. CDR1 SQVTM and CDR2 ANQGSEA come from the germline V gene. Trimming removed 7 bases at V and 3 bases at J, with 9 bases between. The CDR3 runs 12 residues.

This clonotype showed up just a few times. The chain recombines TRBV5-1 with TRBJ1-5; 9 positions agree with TRBD1. Germline trimming cut 1 base from V and 6 bases from J; bases unmatched to any gene: 5. There are 15 residues in the CDR3. Germline CDR1 is SGHRS and CDR2 is YFSETQ. CDR3 loop: CASSLSGTGTQPQHF. DNA of the CDR3: TGCGCCAGCAGCTTGAGTGGGACAGGGACTCAGCCCCAGCATTTT.

The V and J genes are TRBV2 and TRBJ2-7; no reliable D call. The V and J ends lost 7 bases and 5 bases respectively, with 18 bases between them. Germline V gene data show CDR1 as SNHLY and CDR2 as FYNNEI. The CDR3 loop spans 14 amino acids. The DNA of the CDR3 is TGTGCCAGCACCCTCGAAAGAAGCTCTGACGAGCAGTACGTC. As protein: CASTLERSSDEQYV.

This CDR3 is CASSFRNRASEQYF. CDR3 DNA: TGCGCCAGCAGCTTCCGAAACAGGGCTTCCGAGCAGTACTTC. J is TRBJ2-7 and V is TRBV5-1, with D maybe TRBD1 (6 bases). Per germline, CDR1 SGHRS and CDR2 YFSETQ. The CDR3 length is 14 residues. V was cut by 2 bases and J by 6 bases, with 15 bases left in between.

Concerning this clonotype itself: Mismatch with germline at one junction end may stem from a read error. This sequence joins TRBV6-5 and TRBJ1-1; D is possibly TRBD1 (5 bases). Looked up from germline, CDR1 is MNHEY and CDR2 is SVGAGI. The CDR3 has 15 residues. The CDR3 DNA is TGTGCCACCAGTTTCGTGAGGACATCACTCATCGAGGCTTTCTTT. It codes for CATSFVRTSLIEAFF.